This TCR beta chain was recovered during a study of regulatory T cells in long-lasting Graves disease. Looking at the study overall: Graves' disease counted as persistent after over 5 years of antithyroid drugs with positive TSH receptor antibodies.

The table lists this clonotype with a few counts. Its antigen is not identified. CDR3-region Arm-PCR and iRepertoire HTBI primers produced the TCR beta libraries. One entry per CDR3 protein, called by TCRdb with MiXCR from the multiplex PCR reads. The data hold roughly 400,000 distinct CDR3 sequences, with roughly 21% observed a single time. Whole-study findings and limits: For persistent Graves' patients, TCR diversity was lower than for newly diagnosed ones. Persistent disease preferred TRBV28, TRBJ1-2 and TRBJ2-5. Accuracy was possibly reduced by small sample size.

V was clipped by 4 bases and J by 9 bases; unmatched bases: 2. From germline, CDR1 is GTSNPN and CDR2 SVGIG (reference sequence). CDR3 length: 11 residues. Time point given: persistent/refractory GD, antithyroid drugs over 5 years with positive TRAb. Isolated PBMC RNA provided the starting material for the TCR library. Sample: peripheral blood mononuclear cells (PBMCs), taken when the disease was refractory, from a patient treated with antithyroid drugs. The origin of this receptor is a female donor with Graves disease. The chain uses TRBV30 and TRBJ2-1, with 8 bases fitting TRBD2. The CDR3 nucleotides are TGTGCCTGGACAGCGGGAGCTGAGCAGTTCTTC. Translated: CAWTAGAEQFF.